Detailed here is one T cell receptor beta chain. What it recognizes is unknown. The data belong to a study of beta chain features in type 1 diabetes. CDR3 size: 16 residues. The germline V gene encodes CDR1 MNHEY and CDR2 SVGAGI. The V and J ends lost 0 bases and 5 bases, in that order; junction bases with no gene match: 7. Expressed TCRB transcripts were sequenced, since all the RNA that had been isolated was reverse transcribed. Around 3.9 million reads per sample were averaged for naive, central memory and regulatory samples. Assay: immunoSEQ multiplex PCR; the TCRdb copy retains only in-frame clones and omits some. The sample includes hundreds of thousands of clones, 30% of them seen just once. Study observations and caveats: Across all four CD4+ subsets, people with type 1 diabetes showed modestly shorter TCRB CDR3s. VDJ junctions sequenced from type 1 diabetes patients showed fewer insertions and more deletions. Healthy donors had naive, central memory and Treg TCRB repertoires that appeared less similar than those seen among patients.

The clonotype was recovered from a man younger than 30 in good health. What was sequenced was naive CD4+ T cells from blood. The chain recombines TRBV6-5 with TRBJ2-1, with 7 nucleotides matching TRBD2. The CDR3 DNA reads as TGTGCCAGCAGTTACTCTGGTCTAGCGGATAACAATGAGCAGTTCTTC. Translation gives CASSYSGLADNNEQFF.